This T cell receptor (beta chain) was obtained from a study of blood T cells in healthy people across ages (dated by TCRdb to between 2015 and 2017). In terms of the full investigation: Template switching captured roughly one uniquely barcoded TCR beta cDNA molecule per two T cells in model experiments. To track age-related changes in TCR beta repertoire diversity, the study relied on deep sequencing normalized with unique cDNA molecular identifiers. Four age groups were formed from the donors: young (average around 15 years), middle-aged (around 41), aged (roughly 58) and long-lived (less than 85). Donors of different ages were randomly distributed across sequencing lanes to avoid experimental bias. Two additional independent replicas of 1 million unique cDNA reads from the same blood draw were analyzed for two donors (one aged 18 to 29 and one aged 80 or older). Results and caveats for the whole study, not just this receptor: Estimates of total diversity based on one million sequenced T cells were considered lower bounds and underestimates. Donor CMV infection status was unknown, potentially confounding age-related changes in expanded clonotypes. Compared with the aged group, more naive CD4+ T cells, fewer expanded clones and increased TCR diversity were shown by the long-lived group, suggesting age selection. Bulk unsorted PBMC profiling prevented conclusive comparison of naive and antigen-experienced compartments. Observed TCR beta diversity per million T cells fell roughly linearly with age, and a significant reduction was already apparent by age about 36. A strong correlation was found between observed TCR beta diversity and the percentage of naive T cells measured by flow cytometry.

CDR3 length: 13 amino acids, cysteine to phenylalanine. Only the CDR3 region is kept as DNA, spanning 39 bases read in frame from base 1. V drops 4 bases and J drops 7 bases, leaving 15 bases in between. As encoded in the germline V gene, CDR1 is SGDLS while CDR2 is YYNGEE. The roughly 42 donors, aged about 6 to 100 years, were systemically healthy Caucasian individuals from Russia. Approximately 10 milliliters of peripheral blood were collected from each donor into EDTA-treated Vacutainer tubes. PBMCs were isolated by Ficoll-Paque density-gradient centrifugation, with at least 7 million obtained per sample. Total RNA was extracted from PBMCs with Trizol reagent, with at least 6 micrograms obtained per sample. For every donor, flow cytometry on a PBMC aliquot measured the percentage of naive CD45RAhigh/CD27high T cells. Libraries were prepared through 5' RACE. Sequenced on an Illumina HiSeq 2500. A second PCR of about 6 to 11 cycles was performed with a sample-barcoded 5' primer and a J-beta primer mix. A unique molecular identifier was introduced onto each TCR beta cDNA molecule by a template-switch 5' adaptor carrying 12 random nucleotides. At least 3 million CDR3-containing paired-end reads were obtained from each sample. All of the RNA was converted into first-strand cDNA using the Mint cDNA synthesis kit, with a TRBC-specific oligonucleotide serving as the primer. Following uracil-DNA glycosylase treatment, all cDNA underwent a first 18-cycle PCR with the universal primers M1SS and BC2_uni_R. On the study's bioinformatics: Each sample was normalized by randomly selecting 1 million high-quality reads, each carrying a distinct molecular identifier. Reads with shared molecular identifiers were discarded instead of being binned into consensus sequences. CDR3 identification, clonotype clustering and error correction used MiTCR with a Q25 quality threshold and the strictest error-elimination algorithm. Lower-bound total TCR beta diversity was estimated with a nonparametric unseen species model using Euler transformation. The public sequencing data were trimmed at Q25 with fastp and processed into clonotypes with MiXCR by TCRdb, which kept only in-frame beta chains. Each record represents a unique CDR3 protein, reported with the most common genes and DNA among its rows. These V and J calls originate from TCRdb's pipeline instead of the authors' own analysis. The sample yields about 800,000 distinct CDR3 sequences; roughly 60% were counted once. The top ten hold 20% to 25% of the sample.

A word on this clonotype: The target of this receptor is not known. Base qualities are missing; no much larger clone stands one base away.

Input material: blood. This receptor chain uses TRBV9 and TRBJ2-7; the D gene is possibly TRBD2, with 6 bases matching. This sequence originates from a man aged 25 to 40 in good health. The DNA sequence reads TGTGCCAGCAGCCCAGGGTTCGGGGGAGAGCAGTACTTC. Its protein reads: CASSPGFGGEQYF.